This T cell receptor beta chain was sequenced for a study of CD8+ T cells in alopecia areata (dated by TCRdb to 2017 to 2018). Looking at the study overall: The treated patients, all with moderate-to-severe alopecia areata, were enrolled in an open-label pilot trial of oral tofacitinib given at 5 to 10 mg twice daily. To study T cell clonal expansion in alopecia areata, the researchers applied high-throughput TCRbeta sequencing to both the C3H/HeJ mouse model and human patients. Clonality in the scalp was compared among normal scalp (n=4), patchy alopecia areata scalp (n=8), and alopecia totalis/universalis scalp (n=8). immunoSEQ multiplex PCR using 35 Vbeta forward primers and 13 Jbeta reverse primers was used to amplify TCRbeta CDR3 regions. For the treated patients, the SALT score, which quantifies what percentage of scalp surface area is affected, served as the measure of disease severity. Patients stayed on tofacitinib for 6 to 18 months and then had 6 months of follow-up off drug so that delayed response and recurrence could be assessed. On the human side, TCRbeta sequencing was run on scalp tissue and on sorted CD4+ and CD8+ peripheral blood T cells from healthy controls and from alopecia areata patients with either patchy or totalis/universalis disease. Tofacitinib-treated patients had biopsies at baseline and at 4 and 24 weeks of treatment, with a later scalp biopsy in several patients. RNA was extracted with the PAXgene miRNA kit for fixed scalp, the miRNeasy kit for PBMCs, and the RNeasy kit for mouse skin. The paper as a whole reports these results and caveats: Because the treated cohort was small and had only one nonresponder, larger studies are needed to examine links between baseline CD8+ expansion and response. During tofacitinib treatment, many expanded lesional clones remained in scalp and blood, and this persistence may partly explain relapse after treatment is stopped. Compared with normal scalp, lesional scalp had higher clonality and more expanded CD8+ clones, particularly in alopecia totalis/universalis, a pattern that suggests antigenic drive. Compared with mice, TCR sequences shared between patients were less clear, possibly partly because of HLA diversity across the patient population. Tofacitinib significantly lowered scalp clonality and the number of expanded CD8+ clones among the top 100 scalp clones. Resident alphabeta T cells in normal human skin are also sequenced, complicating scalp TCR repertoire analysis, unlike mouse skin dominated by gammadelta T cells.

The cysteine opens and the phenylalanine closes a CDR3 of 13 amino acids. CDR3 DNA is the only sequence kept; it has 39 bases, read in frame from the first base. V loses 3 bases at its end and J loses 7 bases; junction bases beyond the gene matches: 7. Sequences GTSNPN (CDR1) and SVGIG (CDR2) are obtained from the germline V gene (reference sequence). Notes on this clone: What this receptor recognizes is not known. The record has no base qualities; no much larger clone is one base away.

The sample's treatment or condition, from its label and the paper: oral pan-JAK inhibitor, 5-10 mg twice daily. Lesional scalp punch biopsies and peripheral blood were collected from alopecia areata patients. PBMCs were isolated by density centrifugation and stained for CD3, CD4 and CD8, after which CD4+ and CD8+ T cells were sorted on a FACSAria. The method behind the library was the immunoSEQ multiplex PCR assay. RNA was extracted from all samples and reverse transcribed into cDNA, which served as template for TCR sequencing. SuperScript III was used for first-strand cDNA synthesis, primed with a 2:1 mix of oligo-dT and random hexamers. A synthetic immune receptor repertoire was used to gauge amplification bias, and whatever bias remained was removed computationally. The paper's data handling went like this. Raw reads were preprocessed to remove errors, and CDR3 was defined according to IMGT conventions as the region from the conserved cysteine to phenylalanine. Clonality was computed as 1 minus the Shannon entropy, with the entropy normalized by log2 of the number of productive unique TCRs. CD4 or CD8 identity of scalp clones was inferred by cross-referencing scalp TCRbeta sequences with sorted blood CD4 and CD8 repertoires. Entries here come from immuneACCESS through TCRdb and include only in-frame sequences with V and J called. Some clones fail to appear in such tables; in the studies checked, an unresolved V gene covers under half of the shortfall, and the cause of the remainder is unknown. From that table come the V and J calls and clone size; the DNA was used to work out D and trimming. This sample comprises some 180,000 clones, around 49% of them detected only once. Roughly 9.1% of the sample goes to the ten largest clones.

The specimen was CD8+ T cells sorted from blood, collected at approximately week 52, from a patient treated with tofacitinib. The sequence came from a human donor with alopecia areata. The sequence joins TRBV30 to TRBJ2-7, and 9 junction bases match TRBD1. The DNA sequence is TGTGCCTGGAGGGCCGGGACAGGGCGGGAGCAGTACTTC. Its translation reads: CAWRAGTGREQYF.